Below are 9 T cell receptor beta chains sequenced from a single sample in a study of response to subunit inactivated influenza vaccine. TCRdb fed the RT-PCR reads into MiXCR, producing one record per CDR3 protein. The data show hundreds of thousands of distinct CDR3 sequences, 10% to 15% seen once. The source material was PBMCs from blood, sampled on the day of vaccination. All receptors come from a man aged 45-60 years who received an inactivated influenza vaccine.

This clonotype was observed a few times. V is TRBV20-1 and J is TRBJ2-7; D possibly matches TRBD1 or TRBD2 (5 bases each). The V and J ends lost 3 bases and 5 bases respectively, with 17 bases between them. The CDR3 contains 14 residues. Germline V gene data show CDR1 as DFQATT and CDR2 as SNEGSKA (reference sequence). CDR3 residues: CSASHGDLGHEQYF. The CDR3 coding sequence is TGCAGTGCTAGTCATGGGGACCTTGGCCACGAGCAGTACTTC.

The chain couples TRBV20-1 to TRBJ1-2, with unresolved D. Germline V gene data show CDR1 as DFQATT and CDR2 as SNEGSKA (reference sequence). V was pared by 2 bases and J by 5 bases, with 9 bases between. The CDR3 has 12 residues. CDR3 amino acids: CSARPGIYGYTF. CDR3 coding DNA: TGCAGTGCTAGACCGGGAATTTATGGCTACACCTTC.

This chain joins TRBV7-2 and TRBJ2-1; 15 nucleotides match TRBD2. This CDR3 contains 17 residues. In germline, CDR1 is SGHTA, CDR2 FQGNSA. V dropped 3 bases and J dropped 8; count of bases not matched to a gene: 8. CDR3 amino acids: CASSLIGLAGGPHEQFF. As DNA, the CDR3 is TGTGCCAGCAGCTTGATCGGACTAGCGGGGGGGCCACATGAGCAGTTCTTC.

The CDR3 region has the DNA TGTGCCAGCAGTTTTATTCGGGACAATGAGCAGTTCTTC. Protein: CASSFIRDNEQFF. V and J are TRBV27 and TRBJ2-1; D ambiguous. Trimming took off 3 bases at V and 5 bases at J, with 8 bases between the two ends. The CDR3 is 13 residues long. The V gene's germline CDR1 is MNHEY and CDR2 SMNVEV (reference sequence).

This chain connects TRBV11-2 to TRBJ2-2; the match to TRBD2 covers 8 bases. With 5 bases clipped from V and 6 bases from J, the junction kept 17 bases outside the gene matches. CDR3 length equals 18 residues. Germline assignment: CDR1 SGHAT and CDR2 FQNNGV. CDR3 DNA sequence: TGTGCCAGCAGCGCTCGGGGGGGGCTTGAGGTCCTGCCCGGGGAGCTGTTTTTT. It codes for CASSARGGLEVLPGELFF.

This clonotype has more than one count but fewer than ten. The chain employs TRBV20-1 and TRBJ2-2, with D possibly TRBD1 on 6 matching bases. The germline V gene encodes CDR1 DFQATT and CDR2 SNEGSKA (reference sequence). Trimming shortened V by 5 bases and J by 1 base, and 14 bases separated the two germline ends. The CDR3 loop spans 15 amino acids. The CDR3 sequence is CSALGAPRNTGELFF. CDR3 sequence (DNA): TGCAGTGCTCTGGGGGCTCCTAGGAACACCGGGGAGCTGTTTTTT.

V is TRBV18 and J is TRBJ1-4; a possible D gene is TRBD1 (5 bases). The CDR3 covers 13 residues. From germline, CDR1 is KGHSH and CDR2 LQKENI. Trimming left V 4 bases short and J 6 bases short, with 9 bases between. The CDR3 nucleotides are TGTGCCAGCTCACACGGGACGGATGAAAAACTGTTTTTT. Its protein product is CASSHGTDEKLFF.

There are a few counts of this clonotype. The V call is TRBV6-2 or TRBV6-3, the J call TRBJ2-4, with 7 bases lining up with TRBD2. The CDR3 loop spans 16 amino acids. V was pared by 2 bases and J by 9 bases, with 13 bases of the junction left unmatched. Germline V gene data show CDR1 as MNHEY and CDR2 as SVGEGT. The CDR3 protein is CASSYPSRELNGIQYF. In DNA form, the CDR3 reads TGTGCCAGCAGTTACCCATCGCGGGAGCTTAACGGCATTCAGTACTTC.

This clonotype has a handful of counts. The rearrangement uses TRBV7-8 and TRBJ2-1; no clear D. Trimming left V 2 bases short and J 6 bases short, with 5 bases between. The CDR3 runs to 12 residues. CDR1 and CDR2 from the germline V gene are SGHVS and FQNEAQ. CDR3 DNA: TGTGCCAGCAGCTTACGAATCAATGAGCAGTTCTTC. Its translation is CASSLRINEQFF.